Detailed here is one TCR beta chain. As yet, its antigen is unknown. The sample belongs to a study of OX40 agonist ivuxolimab in advanced cancers. Study-level background: Three dose-escalation patients had partial responses: one with hepatocellular carcinoma and two with cutaneous melanoma.

Baseline, cycle 4 day 1, and cycle 7 day 1 were the blood sampling points. Study-wide points: Both blood CD4+ and CD8+ T cells showed clonal growth by week 6 at 0.1 to 3.0 mg/kg.

Only in-frame clones appear in the TCRdb table, and some are missing; sequencing was by immunoSEQ multiplex PCR. This table has roughly 50,000 clones, about 86% appearing once. Germline assignment: CDR1 SGHNT and CDR2 YYREEE (reference sequence). The CDR3 is 15 amino acids. Trimming took off 4 bases at V and 1 base at J, with 12 bases between the two ends. The TCR comes from an adult with an advanced solid tumor such as melanoma, head and neck, liver or kidney cancer. The V gene is TRBV5-4, the J gene TRBJ1-3; no clear D. The sample was CD4+ or CD8+ T cells sorted from blood, taken in a trial of the OX40 agonist ivuxolimab. The DNA for the CDR3 is TGTGCCAGCAGCATAGGACCGACATCTGGAAACACCATATATTTT. As protein: CASSIGPTSGNTIYF. The full variable domain, with the rest looked up from reference TRBV5-4 and TRBJ1-3, is ETGVTQSPTHLIKTRGQQVTLRCSSQSGHNTVSWYQQALGQGPQFIFQYYREEENGRGNFPPRFSGLQFPNYSSELNVNALELDDSALYLCASSIGPTSGNTIYFGEGSWLTVV.